The source of this TCR beta chain is a study of blood T cell repertoires in COVID-19. The wider study: COVID-19 samples collected from the United States, Italy and Spain covered acute and convalescent phases. T cells, B-cell-depleted T cells, or PBMCs provided the cDNA or gDNA that served as material.

In the original processing: From reference gene primer amplification, estimates of nucleated cell counts were derived. The repertoire was sequenced with immunoSEQ multiplex PCR; TCRdb's copy has only in-frame clones and lacks some. That table is the source of V, J and clone size, and D and trimming were worked out from the DNA. Altogether approximately 60,000 clones are present, 70% to 85% being singletons, with the ten largest covering roughly 20%. Losses at the gene ends were 4 bases for V and 7 bases for J; bases not matched to a gene: 5. Germline CDR1 is LGHDT and CDR2 is YNNKEL (reference sequence). CDR3 length equals 14 residues.

The sequence was collected from a woman at least 80 years old with active or convalescent COVID-19. Sample: peripheral blood. The gene calls are TRBV3-1 (or the pseudogene TRBV3-2) and TRBJ1-4, with 8 positions matching TRBD1. CDR3 nucleotides: TGTGCCAGCAGCCCCCAGGGGGCGGTTGAAAAACTGTTTTTT. Protein product: CASSPQGAVEKLFF.